This T cell receptor (beta chain) was sequenced during a study of blood T cells in healthy people across ages. Findings and limits, study-wide: Estimates of diversity drawn from one million T cells were considered underestimates. Lack of knowledge of donor CMV status possibly confounded expanded clonotype changes. There were more naive CD4+ cells and higher diversity in long-lived donors than in aged donors.

Samples each yielded at least 5.5 micrograms of total RNA. Sample-barcoded 5' priming and a J-beta primer mix drove a second PCR of about 6 to 12 cycles. MiXCR was run by TCRdb on the 5' RACE reads, yielding one entry per CDR3 protein. Of about 1.8 million distinct CDR3 sequences listed, just under 50% are singletons. In regard to this clonotype: Its antigen is unknown.

Deletions cut 6 bases from V and 6 bases from J, with 23 bases between. The length of the CDR3 is 17 residues. The germline CDR1 and CDR2 sequences are MNHEY and SMNVEV (reference sequence). What was sequenced was blood. The genes are TRBV27 and TRBJ2-2; perhaps TRBD2 as D (7 bases). The sequence derives from a woman aged 40 to 55 in good health. CDR3 loop: CASSTWGGRGRSGELFF. For the CDR3, the DNA is TGTGCCAGCAGCACCTGGGGGGGGCGGGGGCGGTCCGGGGAGCTGTTTTTT.